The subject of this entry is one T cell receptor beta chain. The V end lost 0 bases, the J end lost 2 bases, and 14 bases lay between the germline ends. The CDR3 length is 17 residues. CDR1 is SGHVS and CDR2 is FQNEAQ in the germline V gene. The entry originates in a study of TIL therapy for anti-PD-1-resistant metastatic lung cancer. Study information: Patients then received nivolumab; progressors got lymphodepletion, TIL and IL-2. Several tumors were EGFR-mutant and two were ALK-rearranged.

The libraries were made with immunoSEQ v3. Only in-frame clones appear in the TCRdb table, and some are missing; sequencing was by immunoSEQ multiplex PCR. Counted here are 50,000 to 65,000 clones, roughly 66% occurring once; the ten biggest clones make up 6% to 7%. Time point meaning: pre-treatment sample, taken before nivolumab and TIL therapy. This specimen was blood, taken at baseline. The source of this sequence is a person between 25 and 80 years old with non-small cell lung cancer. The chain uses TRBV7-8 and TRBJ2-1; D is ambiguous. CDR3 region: CASSLAEPLRPYNEQFF. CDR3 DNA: TGTGCCAGCAGCTTAGCGGAACCGTTGCGCCCCTACAATGAGCAGTTCTTC. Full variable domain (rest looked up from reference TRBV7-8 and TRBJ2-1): GAGVSQSPRYKVAKRGQDVALRCDPISGHVSLFWYQQALGQGPEFLTYFQNEAQLDKSGLPSDRFFAERPEGSVSTLKIQRTQQEDSAVYLCASSLAEPLRPYNEQFFGPGTRLTVL.